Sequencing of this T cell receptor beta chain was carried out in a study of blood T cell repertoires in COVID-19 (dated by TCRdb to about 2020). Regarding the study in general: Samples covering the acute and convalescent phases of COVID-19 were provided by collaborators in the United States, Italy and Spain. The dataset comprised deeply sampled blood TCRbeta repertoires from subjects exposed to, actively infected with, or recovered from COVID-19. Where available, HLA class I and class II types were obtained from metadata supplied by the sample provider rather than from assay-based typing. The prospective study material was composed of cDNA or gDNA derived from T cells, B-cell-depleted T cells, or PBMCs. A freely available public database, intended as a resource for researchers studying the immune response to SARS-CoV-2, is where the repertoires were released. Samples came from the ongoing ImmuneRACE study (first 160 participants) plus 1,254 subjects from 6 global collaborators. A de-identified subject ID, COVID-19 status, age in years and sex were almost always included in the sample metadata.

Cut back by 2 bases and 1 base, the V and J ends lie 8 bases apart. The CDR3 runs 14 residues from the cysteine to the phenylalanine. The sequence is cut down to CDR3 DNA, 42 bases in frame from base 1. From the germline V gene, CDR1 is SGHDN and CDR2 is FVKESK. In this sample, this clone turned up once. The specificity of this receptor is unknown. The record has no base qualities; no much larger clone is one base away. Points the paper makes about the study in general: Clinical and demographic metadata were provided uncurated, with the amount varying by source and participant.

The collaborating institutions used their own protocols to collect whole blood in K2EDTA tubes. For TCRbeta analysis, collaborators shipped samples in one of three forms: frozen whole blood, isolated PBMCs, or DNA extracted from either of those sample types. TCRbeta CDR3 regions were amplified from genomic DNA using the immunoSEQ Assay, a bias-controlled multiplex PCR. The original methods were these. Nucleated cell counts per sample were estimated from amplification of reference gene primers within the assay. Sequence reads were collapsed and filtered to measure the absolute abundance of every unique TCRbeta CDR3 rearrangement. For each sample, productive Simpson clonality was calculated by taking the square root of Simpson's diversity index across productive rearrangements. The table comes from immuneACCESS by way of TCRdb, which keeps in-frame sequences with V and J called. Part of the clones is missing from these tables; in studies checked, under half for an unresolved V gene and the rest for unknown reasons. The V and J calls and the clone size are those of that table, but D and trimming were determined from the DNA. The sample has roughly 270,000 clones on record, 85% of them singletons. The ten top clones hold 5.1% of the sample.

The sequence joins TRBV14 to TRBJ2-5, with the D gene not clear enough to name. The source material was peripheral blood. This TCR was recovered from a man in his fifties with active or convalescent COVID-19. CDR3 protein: CASSQNPSQETQYF. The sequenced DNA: TGTGCCAGCAGCCAAAATCCGTCCCAAGAGACCCAGTACTTC.